This passage covers 26 T cell receptor beta chains from one sample sequenced in a study of shared clonotypes between healthy human individuals. Clones were read by immunoSEQ multiplex PCR, and TCRdb kept only the in-frame ones, dropping some. The sample lists millions of clones, just over 90% occurring once. Sequencing was carried out using naive CD4+ T cells sorted from blood. Specified subset: CD45RA+ positively selected. Receptors originate from a man between 18 and 35 years old in good health.

As for this clone: The sample holds other DNA sequences that translate to the same CDR3. The J gene is TRBJ2-6, the V gene TRBV2; D possibly corresponds to TRBD2 (6 bases). The CDR3 consists of 15 residues. Trimming left V 3 bases short and J 0 bases short, with 6 bases between. CDR1 and CDR2 (germline): SNHLY, FYNNEI. The chain's CDR3 is CASSEGGSGANVLTF. The CDR3 nucleotides are TGTGCCAGCAGTGAGGGGGGCTCTGGGGCCAACGTCCTGACTTTC. The full variable domain, with the rest looked up from reference TRBV2 and TRBJ2-6, is EPEVTQTPSHQVTQMGQEVILRCVPISNHLYFYWYRQILGQKVEFLVSFYNNEISEKSEIFDDQFSVERPDGSNFTLKIRSTKLEDSAMYFCASSEGGSGANVLTFGAGSRLTVL.

This rearrangement joins TRBV7-2 to TRBJ2-1; D uncertain. The CDR3 spans 11 residues. Germline values: CDR1 SGHTA, CDR2 FQGNSA. V was cut by 5 bases and J by 15 bases, with 14 bases left in between. The CDR3 loop is CASSPGAARFF. The CDR3, as DNA: TGTGCCAGCAGCCCTGGAGCCGCGCGGTTCTTC.

The chain couples TRBV9 to TRBJ2-1, with 10 bases matching TRBD1. CDR1 is SGDLS and CDR2 is YYNGEE in the germline V gene. J gave up 3 bases and V 4 bases, and 4 bases lay outside the gene matches. This CDR3 spans 15 amino acids. CDR3 in amino acids: CASSPGTGDYNEQFF. The DNA of the CDR3 is TGTGCCAGCAGCCCCGGGACAGGGGACTACAATGAGCAGTTCTTC.

A remark on this clone: This CDR3 is also generated by other DNA sequences in the sample. V and J are TRBV10-3 and TRBJ2-7; 7 bases are shared with TRBD2. The CDR3 has 15 residues. V trimming: 0 bases; J trimming: 2 bases; junction bases outside the gene matches: 4. Germline V gene lookup returns CDR1 ENHRY and CDR2 SYGVKD. CDR3 sequence reads: CAISESPGGAYEQYF. CDR3 bases: TGTGCCATCAGTGAGTCTCCGGGGGGTGCCTACGAGCAGTACTTC.

The rearrangement uses TRBV7-9 and TRBJ2-3; 10 bases map to TRBD2. V was pared by 5 bases and J by 3 bases, with 2 bases of the junction left unmatched. Germline V gene sequence: CDR1 SEHNR, CDR2 FQNEAQ (reference sequence). The CDR3 contains 14 residues. The CDR3 protein is CASSAGLATDTQYF. In nucleotides, the CDR3 is TGTGCCAGCAGCGCGGGACTAGCGACAGATACGCAGTATTTT.

This sequence joins TRBV11-2 and TRBJ1-3, with D unresolved. Trimming left V 1 base short and J 0 bases short, with 7 bases between. The CDR3 runs to 15 residues. Per the germline V gene, CDR1 is SGHAT and CDR2 is FQNNGV. In DNA, the CDR3 is TGTGCCAGCAGCTTAGTGCCTAGCTCTGGAAACACCATATATTTT. It translates to CASSLVPSSGNTIYF.

There are a few counts of this clone. V is TRBV7-9 and J is TRBJ1-2; no firm D call. The CDR3 is made up of 13 amino acids. Germline V gene data show CDR1 as SEHNR and CDR2 as FQNEAQ (reference sequence). The ends were cut back, 6 bases at V and 8 bases at J, with 16 bases in the middle. The CDR3 is CASSSLGWRGYTF. The CDR3 nucleotides are TGTGCCAGCAGTTCCCTTGGGTGGCGGGGCTACACCTTC.

J is TRBJ1-1 and V is TRBV11-2, with D maybe TRBD1 (5 bases). Germline lookup yields CDR1 SGHAT and CDR2 FQNNGV. V dropped 0 bases and J dropped 7 bases, with 18 bases sitting between them. This CDR3 is built from 16 residues. The CDR3 DNA sequence: TGTGCCAGCAGCTTAGATTGGGCTGGGGGATTAGGTGAAGCTTTCTTT. Its protein product is CASSLDWAGGLGEAFF.

The V call is TRBV18, the J call TRBJ2-5, with 10 bases that match TRBD2. The CDR3 extends over 17 amino acids. CDR1 is KGHSH and CDR2 is LQKENI in the germline V gene. V dropped 1 base and J dropped 3; count of bases not matched to a gene: 8. The CDR3 region is CASSPQGLAQSKETQYF. CDR3 DNA: TGTGCCAGCTCACCACAGGGACTAGCGCAGTCAAAAGAGACCCAGTACTTC.

The chain recombines TRBV29-1 with TRBJ1-4; D is uncertain. The CDR3 consists of 12 residues. V lost 6 bases and J 0 bases, leaving 5 bases between the germline ends. In germline, CDR1 is SQVTM, CDR2 ANQGSEA. The CDR3 DNA reads as TGCAGCGTGGCCTCAACTAATGAAAAACTGTTTTTT. It is translated as CSVASTNEKLFF.

As for this clone: In the same sample, other DNA sequences code for this CDR3. This chain links TRBV2 with TRBJ2-7; D ambiguous. Germline CDR1 is SNHLY and CDR2 is FYNNEI. There are 13 residues in the CDR3. The V end lost 2 bases, the J end lost 3 bases, and 8 bases lay between the germline ends. The CDR3 loop is CASSEQGYYEQYF. DNA of the CDR3: TGTGCCAGCAGTGAACAAGGTTACTACGAGCAGTACTTC.

This chain uses TRBV2 with TRBJ2-5; D ambiguous. The V gene lost 7 bases and the J gene lost 3 bases, with 9 bases spanning the gap. CDR3 length: 12 residues. Looked up from germline, CDR1 is SNHLY and CDR2 is FYNNEI. CDR3 protein: CASMKDKETQYF. CDR3 sequence (DNA): TGTGCCAGCATGAAAGACAAAGAGACCCAGTACTTC.

The rearrangement uses TRBV2 and TRBJ2-7; no clear D. The CDR3 has 14 amino acids. Germline V lookup: CDR1 SNHLY, CDR2 FYNNEI. Trimming removed 3 bases from V and 4 bases from J, with 13 bases in between. In DNA form, the CDR3 reads TGTGCCAGCAGTGAGAGTGGTAGAAGGTACGAGCAGTACTTC. Its protein is CASSESGRRYEQYF.

V usage is TRBV4-3 and J usage is TRBJ1-5; maybe TRBD1 (5 bases). Germline V gene sequence: CDR1 LGHNA, CDR2 YSLEER. The length of the CDR3 is 16 residues. V was shortened by 2 bases and J by 2 bases, with 13 bases between the two germline ends. CDR3 bases: TGCGCCAGCAGCCAACAGGTTGAACAGGGCAATCAGCCCCAGCATTTT. This gives the protein CASSQQVEQGNQPQHF.

In this sample, this clone turned up once. The chain joins TRBV6-5 to TRBJ1-4; D remains unclear. Germline CDR1 MNHEY, CDR2 SVGAGI. With 2 bases removed from V and 3 bases from J, the gap between germline ends came to 10 bases. This CDR3 has 15 residues. CDR3 coding DNA: TGTGCCAGCAGTTACGAGGGCAGACCTAATGAAAAACTGTTTTTT. As protein: CASSYEGRPNEKLFF.

The chain carries TRBV11-2 and TRBJ2-2, with D possibly TRBD1 on 6 matching bases. Germline values: CDR1 SGHAT, CDR2 FQNNGV. V was pared by 5 bases and J by 0 bases, with 10 bases between. The CDR3 runs to 15 residues. The CDR3 nucleotides read TGTGCCAGCAGCCCCACAGGGACGAACACCGGGGAGCTGTTTTTT. Translation: CASSPTGTNTGELFF.

The chain is built from TRBV5-1 and TRBJ2-5; weak D call: TRBD1 (6 bases). V was pared by 4 bases and J by 2 bases, with 15 bases between. Germline CDR1 SGHRS, CDR2 YFSETQ. The CDR3 covers 15 residues. The CDR3: CASSRTRTAQETQYF. The CDR3 bases are TGCGCCAGCAGCCGGACAAGGACAGCGCAAGAGACCCAGTACTTC.

The rearrangement joins TRBV13 to TRBJ1-3, with no clear D. V lost 3 bases and J lost 3, with 6 bases in between. Germline values: CDR1 PRHDT, CDR2 FYEKMQ (reference sequence). The CDR3 length is 13 residues. CDR3 nucleotide sequence: TGTGCCAGCAGCTTCCGGGATGGAAACACCATATATTTT. Its translation: CASSFRDGNTIYF.

The chain joins TRBV19 to TRBJ2-3; D gene unclear. Germline V gene data show CDR1 as LNHDA and CDR2 as SQIVND (reference sequence). The CDR3 covers 13 residues. The V and J ends lost 4 bases and 6 bases respectively, with 11 bases between them. The CDR3 nucleotides are TGTGCCAGTAGTACCTTGACTCGCGATACGCAGTATTTT. It is translated as CASSTLTRDTQYF.

The chain couples TRBV10-3 to TRBJ2-7; a possible D gene is TRBD2 (6 bases). V was pared by 9 bases and J by 2 bases, with 8 bases between. This CDR3 comprises 11 residues. Germline loops: CDR1 ENHRY, CDR2 SYGVKD. The CDR3 DNA reads TGTGCCATGGGGGGACCCTACGAGCAGTACTTC. As protein: CAMGGPYEQYF.

This CDR3 reads CASSRRQGQMDTEAFF. DNA of the CDR3: TGTGCCAGTAGTCGCCGACAGGGTCAAATGGACACTGAAGCTTTCTTT. The V and J genes are TRBV19 and TRBJ1-1, with TRBD1 identical over 7 bases. The CDR3 runs to 16 residues. The V segment lost 5 bases and the J segment 3 bases; nucleotides outside the gene matches: 12. CDR1 LNHDA and CDR2 SQIVND come from the germline V gene (reference sequence).

Concerning this clone itself: Other DNA sequences of this sample code for an identical CDR3. The rearrangement links TRBV5-1 to TRBJ2-1, with 11 bases lining up with TRBD2. V shed 0 bases, J shed 3 bases, and the junction held 5 bases outside the gene matches. Germline-derived CDR1 and CDR2 are SGHRS and YFSETQ. This CDR3 comprises 17 residues. The CDR3 DNA sequence: TGCGCCAGCAGCTTGGCCGGGGGACTAGCGGACTACAATGAGCAGTTCTTC. It is translated as CASSLAGGLADYNEQFF.

The rearrangement uses TRBV5-1 and TRBJ1-2; possibly TRBD1 for D (5 bases). This CDR3 contains 21 residues. Deletions cut 7 bases from V and 1 base from J, with 35 bases between. Germline loops: CDR1 SGHRS, CDR2 YFSETQ. The CDR3 bases are TGCGCCAGCCTTGGCCCTCGTTGGGGAGAGGGGAAGGGAAAAGATAACTATGGCTACACCTTC. Translation gives CASLGPRWGEGKGKDNYGYTF.

This chain connects TRBV2 to TRBJ2-1; D remains unclear. The CDR3 extends over 13 amino acids. Trimming left V 4 bases short and J 5 bases short, with 9 bases between. The germline CDR1 and CDR2 sequences are SNHLY and FYNNEI. The DNA of the CDR3 is TGTGCCAGCAGTGTCTCTCGCCACAATGAGCAGTTCTTC. This encodes CASSVSRHNEQFF.

This chain joins TRBV19 and TRBJ2-2; 9 nucleotides line up with TRBD2. After removal of 6 bases from V and 5 bases from J, the junction contained 7 bases not matched to a gene. The CDR3 contains 15 residues. CDR1 LNHDA and CDR2 SQIVND come from the germline V gene (reference sequence). The CDR3, as DNA: TGTGCCAGTAGAAGAATAGCGGGAGCGACCGGGGAGCTGTTTTTT. It yields the protein CASRRIAGATGELFF.

This rearrangement joins TRBV10-1 to TRBJ2-2, with a weak D call TRBD2 (6 bases). Trimming took 7 bases from V and 6 from J, leaving 15 bases between them. CDR3 length equals 14 residues. Germline loops: CDR1 WNHNN, CDR2 SYGVQD (reference sequence). CDR3 coding DNA: TGCGCCAGCAAAGAACGGGAGAATGCCGGGGAGCTGTTTTTT. This encodes CASKERENAGELFF.